This T cell receptor beta chain was recovered during a study of blood T cell repertoires in COVID-19. Study-wide context: Acute and convalescent COVID-19 specimens originated in the United States, Italy and Spain. Sample material is recorded as cDNA or gDNA derived from T cells, B-cell-depleted T cells, or PBMCs.

The junction had 6 bases not matched to a gene; V was cut back by 3 bases and J by 0 bases. Germline V gene sequence: CDR1 LNHDA, CDR2 SQIVND (reference sequence). CDR3 length: 17 amino acids. Assignment of participants to cohorts was predicated upon participant-reported clinical history. In the original workflow: Nucleated cell number was recorded as an estimate derived from reference gene primer amplification. Generated by immunoSEQ multiplex PCR, the TCRdb table keeps only in-frame clones and is missing some. V, J and clone size derive from that table, while D and trimming were established from the DNA sequence. Seen here are 110,000 to 150,000 clones, 78% observed once, and the top ten hold less than 7.5%.

The material sequenced was PBMCs or T cells enriched from blood (not recorded which). The origin of this receptor is a woman in her forties or fifties who had recovered from COVID-19. The chain recombines TRBV19 with TRBJ2-2; 8 bases are shared with TRBD2. This chain's CDR3 is CASSIGGGLSNTGELFF. In DNA, the CDR3 is TGTGCCAGTAGTATTGGCGGGGGGCTTTCGAACACCGGGGAGCTGTTTTTT.